This is a list of T cell receptor beta chains from one sample in a study of cytomegalovirus exposure and HLA in healthy donors. TCRdb's table, derived via immunoSEQ multiplex PCR, lists solely in-frame clones and lacks some. The sample carries around 170,000 clones, approximately 80% recorded once. The sample comprised PBMCs. These receptors all stem from a girl between 10 and 17 years old in good health and CMV-seropositive. CDR3s include the opening cysteine and the closing phenylalanine or tryptophan. Each record gives: V gene, CDR3 length, D gene, clone size, J gene, CDR3 protein, CDR3 DNA. The D gene is left open where the match is weak. Expanded clones are given a class, and other clones once, few, many or no size at all.

V gene: TRBV28
CDR3 length: 16
D gene: TRBD1
clone size: -
J gene: TRBJ2-4
CDR3 protein: CASSEPGQGLVDIQYF
CDR3 DNA: TGTGCCAGCAGTGAACCGGGACAGGGACTTGTTGACATTCAGTACTTC

V gene: TRBV15
CDR3 length: 15
D gene: TRBD2
clone size: once
J gene: TRBJ2-7
CDR3 protein: CATSRDSGEGSEQYF
CDR3 DNA: TGTGCCACCAGCAGAGATTCGGGGGAGGGCTCCGAGCAGTACTTC

V gene: TRBV5-6
CDR3 length: 18
D gene: TRBD2
clone size: few
J gene: TRBJ2-2
CDR3 protein: CASSYRTSGIPNTGELFF
CDR3 DNA: TGTGCCAGCAGCTATCGGACTAGCGGGATCCCGAACACCGGGGAGCTGTTTTTT

V gene: TRBV5-8
CDR3 length: 14
D gene: -
clone size: -
J gene: TRBJ1-5
CDR3 protein: CASSLPGSDQPQHF
CDR3 DNA: TGTGCCAGCAGCTTACCCGGGTCAGATCAGCCCCAGCATTTT

V gene: TRBV7-6
CDR3 length: 17
D gene: TRBD1
clone size: once
J gene: TRBJ1-1
CDR3 protein: CASSLYTPTGGLAEAFF
CDR3 DNA: TGTGCCAGCAGCTTATATACACCGACAGGGGGGTTGGCTGAAGCTTTCTTT

V gene: TRBV5-1
CDR3 length: 12
D gene: -
clone size: -
J gene: TRBJ1-1
CDR3 protein: CASSRGGTEAFF
CDR3 DNA: TGCGCCAGCAGTCGGGGGGGAACTGAAGCTTTCTTT

V gene: TRBV5-4
CDR3 length: 13
D gene: -
clone size: -
J gene: TRBJ1-2
CDR3 protein: CASSLQWSYGYTF
CDR3 DNA: TGTGCCAGCAGCTTGCAATGGAGTTATGGCTACACCTTC

V gene: TRBV5-1
CDR3 length: 17
D gene: TRBD2
clone size: -
J gene: TRBJ2-2
CDR3 protein: CASSLAVLAGSTGELFF
CDR3 DNA: TGCGCCAGCAGCTTGGCCGTTCTAGCGGGATCCACCGGGGAGCTGTTTTTT

V gene: TRBV2
CDR3 length: 13
D gene: -
clone size: -
J gene: TRBJ1-2
CDR3 protein: CASHRVPNYGYTF
CDR3 DNA: TGTGCCAGTCACAGGGTTCCTAACTATGGCTACACCTTC

V gene: TRBV18
CDR3 length: 12
D gene: TRBD1
clone size: -
J gene: TRBJ2-7
CDR3 protein: CASSPDRAEQYF
CDR3 DNA: TGTGCCAGCTCACCAGACAGGGCCGAGCAGTACTTC

V gene: TRBV2
CDR3 length: 15
D gene: -
clone size: once
J gene: TRBJ1-1
CDR3 protein: CASSESRRLGTEAFF
CDR3 DNA: TGTGCCAGCAGTGAGTCAAGGAGGCTGGGTACCGAAGCTTTCTTT

V gene: TRBV15
CDR3 length: 16
D gene: TRBD1
clone size: -
J gene: TRBJ2-7
CDR3 protein: CATSRVPGQGDYEQYF
CDR3 DNA: TGTGCCACCAGCAGAGTCCCCGGACAGGGCGACTACGAGCAGTACTTC

V gene: TRBV10-1
CDR3 length: 13
D gene: -
clone size: -
J gene: TRBJ2-7
CDR3 protein: CASISSGNYEQYF
CDR3 DNA: TGCGCCAGCATCTCGAGCGGTAACTACGAGCAGTACTTC

V gene: TRBV7-6
CDR3 length: 15
D gene: TRBD2
clone size: -
J gene: TRBJ2-7
CDR3 protein: CASSLETSGAYEQYF
CDR3 DNA: TGTGCCAGCAGCTTAGAGACTAGCGGAGCCTACGAGCAGTACTTC

V gene: TRBV4-1
CDR3 length: 15
D gene: TRBD2
clone size: -
J gene: TRBJ2-7
CDR3 protein: CASSLGTSGTYEQYF
CDR3 DNA: TGCGCCAGCAGCCTCGGGACTAGCGGGACCTACGAGCAGTACTTC

V gene: TRBV7-8
CDR3 length: 14
D gene: -
clone size: -
J gene: TRBJ1-1
CDR3 protein: CASSLNMGNKKAFF
CDR3 DNA: TGTGCCAGCAGCTTAAATATGGGCAACAAGAAGGCTTTCTTT

V gene: TRBV13
CDR3 length: 18
D gene: TRBD2
clone size: few
J gene: TRBJ2-7
CDR3 protein: CASSLWTSGSLGENEQYF
CDR3 DNA: TGTGCCAGCAGCTTATGGACTAGCGGGAGCCTGGGGGAAAACGAGCAGTACTTC

V gene: TRBV27
CDR3 length: 15
D gene: -
clone size: -
J gene: TRBJ2-1
CDR3 protein: CASSLSSSLYNEQFF
CDR3 DNA: TGTGCCAGCAGTTTATCTAGCTCCCTCTACAATGAGCAGTTCTTC

V gene: TRBV10-2
CDR3 length: 13
D gene: -
clone size: -
J gene: TRBJ2-1
CDR3 protein: CASSHGLANEQFF
CDR3 DNA: TGCGCCAGCAGTCACGGTCTAGCTAATGAGCAGTTCTTC

V gene: TRBV6-5
CDR3 length: 15
D gene: TRBD1
clone size: -
J gene: TRBJ1-1
CDR3 protein: CASSRGQGLNTEAFF
CDR3 DNA: TGTGCCAGCAGCCGGGGACAGGGTCTGAACACTGAAGCTTTCTTT